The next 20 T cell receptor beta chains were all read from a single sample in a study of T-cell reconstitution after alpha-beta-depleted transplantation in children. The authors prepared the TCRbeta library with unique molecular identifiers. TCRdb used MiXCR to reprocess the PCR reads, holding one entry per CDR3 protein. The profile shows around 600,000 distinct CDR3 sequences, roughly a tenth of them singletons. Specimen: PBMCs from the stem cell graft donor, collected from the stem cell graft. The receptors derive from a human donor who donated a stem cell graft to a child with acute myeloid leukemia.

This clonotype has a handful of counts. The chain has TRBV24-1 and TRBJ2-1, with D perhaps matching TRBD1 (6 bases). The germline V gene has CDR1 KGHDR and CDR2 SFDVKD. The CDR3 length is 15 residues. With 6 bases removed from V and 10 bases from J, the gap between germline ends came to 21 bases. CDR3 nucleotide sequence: TGTGCCACCAGTATTTTGGGGGCCCAAGGGGAAGAGCAGTTCTTC. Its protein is CATSILGAQGEEQFF.

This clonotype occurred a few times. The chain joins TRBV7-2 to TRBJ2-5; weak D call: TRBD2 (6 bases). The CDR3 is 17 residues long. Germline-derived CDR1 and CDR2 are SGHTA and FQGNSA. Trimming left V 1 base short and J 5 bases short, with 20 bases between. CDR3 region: CASSLGRDSLPSETQYF. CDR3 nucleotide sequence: TGTGCCAGCAGCTTAGGACGGGACTCTTTACCGTCGGAGACCCAGTACTTC.

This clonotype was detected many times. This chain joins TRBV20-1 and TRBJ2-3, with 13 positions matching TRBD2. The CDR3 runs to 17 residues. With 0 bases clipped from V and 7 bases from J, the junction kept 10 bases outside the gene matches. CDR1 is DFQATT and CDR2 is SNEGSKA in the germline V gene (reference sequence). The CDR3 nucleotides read TGCAGTGCTAGAGATCCGCCGGGACTAGCGGGAAGTCATACGCAGTATTTT. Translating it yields CSARDPPGLAGSHTQYF.

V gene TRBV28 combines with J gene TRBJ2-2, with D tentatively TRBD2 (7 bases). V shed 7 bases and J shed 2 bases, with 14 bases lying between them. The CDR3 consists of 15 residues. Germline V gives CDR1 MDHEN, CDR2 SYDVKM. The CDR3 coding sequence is TGTGCCAGCATTGGGGGGGGCGCAAACACCGGGGAGCTGTTTTTT. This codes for CASIGGGANTGELFF.

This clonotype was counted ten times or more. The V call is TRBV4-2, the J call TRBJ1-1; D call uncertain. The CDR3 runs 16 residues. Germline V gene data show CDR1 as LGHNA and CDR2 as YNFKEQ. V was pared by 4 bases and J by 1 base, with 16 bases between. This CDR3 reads CASSPRPGIENTEAFF. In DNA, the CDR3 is TGTGCCAGCAGCCCCCGGCCGGGAATAGAGAACACTGAAGCTTTCTTT.

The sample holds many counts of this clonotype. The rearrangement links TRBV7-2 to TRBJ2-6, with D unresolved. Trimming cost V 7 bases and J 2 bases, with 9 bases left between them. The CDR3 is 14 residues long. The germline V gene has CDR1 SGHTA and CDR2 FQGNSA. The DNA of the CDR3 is TGTGCCAGCATGGCGGTAGCTGGGGCCAACGTCCTGACTTTC. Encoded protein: CASMAVAGANVLTF.

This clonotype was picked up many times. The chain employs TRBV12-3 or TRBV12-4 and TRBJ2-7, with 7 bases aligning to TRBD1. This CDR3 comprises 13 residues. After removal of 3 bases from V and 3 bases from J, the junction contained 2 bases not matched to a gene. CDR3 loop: CASSLRQGYEQYF. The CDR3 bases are TGTGCCAGCAGTTTGCGACAGGGCTACGAGCAGTACTTC.

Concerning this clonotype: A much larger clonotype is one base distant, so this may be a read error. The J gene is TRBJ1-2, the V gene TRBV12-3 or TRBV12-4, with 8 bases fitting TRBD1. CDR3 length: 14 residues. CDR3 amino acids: CAGSFGQGDYGYTF. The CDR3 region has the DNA TGTGCCGGCAGTTTCGGACAGGGTGACTATGGCTACACCTTC.

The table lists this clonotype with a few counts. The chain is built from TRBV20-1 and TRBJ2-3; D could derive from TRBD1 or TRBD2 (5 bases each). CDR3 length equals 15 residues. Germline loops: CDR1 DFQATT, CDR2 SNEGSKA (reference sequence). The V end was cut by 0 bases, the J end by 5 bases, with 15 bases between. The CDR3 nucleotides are TGCAGTGCTAGAGACGGGACCCTAGTTGGAGATACGCAGTATTTT. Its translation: CSARDGTLVGDTQYF.

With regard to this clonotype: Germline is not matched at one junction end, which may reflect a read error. CDR3 in amino acids: CCARGTSGYNEQFF. The CDR3 DNA follows: TGCTGTGCTAGAGGGACTAGCGGCTACAATGAGCAGTTCTTC. This chain connects TRBV20-1 to TRBJ2-1; 11 bases are a match to TRBD2. CDR1 is DFQATT, CDR2 SNEGSKA, per germline (reference sequence). CDR3 length equals 14 residues.

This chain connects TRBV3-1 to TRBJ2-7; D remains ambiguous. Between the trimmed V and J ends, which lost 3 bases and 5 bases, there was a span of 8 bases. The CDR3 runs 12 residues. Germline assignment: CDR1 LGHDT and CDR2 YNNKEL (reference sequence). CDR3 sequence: CASSHVRHEQYF. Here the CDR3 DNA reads TGTGCCAGCAGCCATGTCAGGCACGAGCAGTACTTC.

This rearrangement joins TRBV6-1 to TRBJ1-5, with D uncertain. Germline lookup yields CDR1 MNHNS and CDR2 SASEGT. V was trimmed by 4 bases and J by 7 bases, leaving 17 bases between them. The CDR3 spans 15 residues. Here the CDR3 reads CASSVSAGEDQPQHF. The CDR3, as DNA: TGTGCCAGCAGTGTATCCGCCGGGGAGGACCAGCCCCAGCATTTT.

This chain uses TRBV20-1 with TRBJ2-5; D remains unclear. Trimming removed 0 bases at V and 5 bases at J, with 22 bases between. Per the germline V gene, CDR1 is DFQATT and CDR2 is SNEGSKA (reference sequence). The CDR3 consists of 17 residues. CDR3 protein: CSARDSLGLWDMETQYF. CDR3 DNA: TGCAGTGCTAGAGATTCTCTCGGATTATGGGATATGGAGACCCAGTACTTC.

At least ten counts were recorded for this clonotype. The DNA of the CDR3 is TGTGCCAGCAGTTTAAACGGGAGGCTGGGCACCGGGGAGCTGTTTTTT. Its protein product is CASSLNGRLGTGELFF. The V gene is TRBV28, the J gene TRBJ2-2, with 7 bases identical to TRBD2. The CDR3 is made up of 16 amino acids. Germline V gene sequence: CDR1 MDHEN, CDR2 SYDVKM. Germline trimming cut 2 bases from V and 4 bases from J; bases unmatched to any gene: 7.

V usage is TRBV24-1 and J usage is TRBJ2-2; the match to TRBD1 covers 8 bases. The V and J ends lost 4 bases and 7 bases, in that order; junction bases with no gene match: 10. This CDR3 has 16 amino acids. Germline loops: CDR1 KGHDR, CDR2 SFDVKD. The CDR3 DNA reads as TGTGCCACCAGTGACCCGACAGGGGAAATCGGCGGGGAGCTGTTTTTT. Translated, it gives CATSDPTGEIGGELFF.

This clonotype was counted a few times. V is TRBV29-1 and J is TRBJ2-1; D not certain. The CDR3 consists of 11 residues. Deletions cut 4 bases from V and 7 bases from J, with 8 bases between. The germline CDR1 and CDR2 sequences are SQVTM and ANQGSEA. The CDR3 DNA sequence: TGCAGCGTTGTTCTTCAGAATGAGCAGTTCTTC. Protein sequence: CSVVLQNEQFF.

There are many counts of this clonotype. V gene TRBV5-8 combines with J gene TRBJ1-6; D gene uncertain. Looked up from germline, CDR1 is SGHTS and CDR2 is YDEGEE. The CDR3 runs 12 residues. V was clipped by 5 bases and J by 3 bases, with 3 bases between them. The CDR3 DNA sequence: TGTGCCAGCAGTTTCTATAATTCACCCCTCCACTTT. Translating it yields CASSFYNSPLHF. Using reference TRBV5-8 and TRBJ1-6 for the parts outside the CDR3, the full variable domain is EAGVTQSPTHLIKTRGQQATLRCSPISGHTSVYWYQQALGLGLQFLLWYDEGEERNRGNFPPRFSGRQFPNYSSELNVNALELEDSALYLCASSFYNSPLHFGNGTRLTVT.

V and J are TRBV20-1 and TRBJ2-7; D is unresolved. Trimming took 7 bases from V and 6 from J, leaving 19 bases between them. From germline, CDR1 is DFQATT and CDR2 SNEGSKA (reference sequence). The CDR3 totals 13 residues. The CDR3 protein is CSVPKGHGREQYF. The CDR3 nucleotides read TGCAGTGTCCCAAAGGGTCACGGGCGCGAGCAGTACTTC.

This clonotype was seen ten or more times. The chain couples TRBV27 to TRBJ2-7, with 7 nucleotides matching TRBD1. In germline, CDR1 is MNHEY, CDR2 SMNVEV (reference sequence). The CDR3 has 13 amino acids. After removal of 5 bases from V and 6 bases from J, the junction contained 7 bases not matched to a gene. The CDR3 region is CASSTRQGGEQYF. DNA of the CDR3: TGTGCCAGCAGTACAAGACAGGGCGGCGAGCAGTACTTC.

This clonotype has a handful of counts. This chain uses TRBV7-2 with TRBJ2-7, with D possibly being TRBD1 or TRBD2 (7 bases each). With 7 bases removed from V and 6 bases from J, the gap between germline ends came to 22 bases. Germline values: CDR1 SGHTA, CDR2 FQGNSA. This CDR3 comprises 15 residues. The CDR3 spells CASTFEVGQRGEQYF. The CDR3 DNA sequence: TGTGCCAGCACCTTTGAGGTGGGACAGCGGGGCGAGCAGTACTTC.